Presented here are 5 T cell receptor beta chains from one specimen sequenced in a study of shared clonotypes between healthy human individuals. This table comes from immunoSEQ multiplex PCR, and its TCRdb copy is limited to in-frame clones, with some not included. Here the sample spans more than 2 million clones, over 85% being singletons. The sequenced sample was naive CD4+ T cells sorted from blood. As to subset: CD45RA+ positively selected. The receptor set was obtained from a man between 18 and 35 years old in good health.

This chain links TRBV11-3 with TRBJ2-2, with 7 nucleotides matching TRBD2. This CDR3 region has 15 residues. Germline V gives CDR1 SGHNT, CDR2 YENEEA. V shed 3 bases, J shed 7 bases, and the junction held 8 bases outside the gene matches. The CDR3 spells CASSFTSAKGGELFF. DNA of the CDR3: TGTGCCAGCAGCTTTACTAGCGCGAAGGGCGGGGAGCTGTTTTTT.

CDR3 nucleotides: TGTGCCAGCAGCGCGCCAGCCGGGACAGGGTTTGACTATGGCTACACCTTC. This translates into CASSAPAGTGFDYGYTF. The J gene is TRBJ1-2, the V gene TRBV9; 9 positions agree with TRBD1. The CDR3 runs 17 residues. Trimming removed 3 bases from V and 3 bases from J; junction bases left unmatched: 12. In germline, CDR1 is SGDLS, CDR2 YYNGEE.

The CDR3 DNA sequence: TGTGCCAGCAGCCCCGGCCAAACCGGGGAGCTGTTTTTT. This codes for CASSPGQTGELFF. The rearrangement uses TRBV7-3 and TRBJ2-2; D is undetermined. Trimming took off 5 bases at V and 5 bases at J, with 9 bases between the two ends. This CDR3 has 13 amino acids. CDR1 and CDR2 (germline): SGHTA, FQGTGA.

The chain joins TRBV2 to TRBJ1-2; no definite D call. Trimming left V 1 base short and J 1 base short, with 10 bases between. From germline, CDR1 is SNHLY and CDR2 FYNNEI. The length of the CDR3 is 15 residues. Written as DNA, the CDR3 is TGTGCCAGCAGTGAAGTAGGGTTCGTTAACTATGGCTACACCTTC. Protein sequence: CASSEVGFVNYGYTF. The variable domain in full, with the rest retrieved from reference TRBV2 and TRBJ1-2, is EPEVTQTPSHQVTQMGQEVILRCVPISNHLYFYWYRQILGQKVEFLVSFYNNEISEKSEIFDDQFSVERPDGSNFTLKIRSTKLEDSAMYFCASSEVGFVNYGYTFGSGTRLTVV.

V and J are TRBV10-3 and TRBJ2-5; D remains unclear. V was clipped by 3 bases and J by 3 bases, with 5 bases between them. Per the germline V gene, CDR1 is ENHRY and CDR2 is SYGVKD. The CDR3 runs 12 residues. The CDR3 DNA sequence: TGTGCCATCAGTGACTCGAAAGAGACCCAGTACTTC. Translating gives CAISDSKETQYF.